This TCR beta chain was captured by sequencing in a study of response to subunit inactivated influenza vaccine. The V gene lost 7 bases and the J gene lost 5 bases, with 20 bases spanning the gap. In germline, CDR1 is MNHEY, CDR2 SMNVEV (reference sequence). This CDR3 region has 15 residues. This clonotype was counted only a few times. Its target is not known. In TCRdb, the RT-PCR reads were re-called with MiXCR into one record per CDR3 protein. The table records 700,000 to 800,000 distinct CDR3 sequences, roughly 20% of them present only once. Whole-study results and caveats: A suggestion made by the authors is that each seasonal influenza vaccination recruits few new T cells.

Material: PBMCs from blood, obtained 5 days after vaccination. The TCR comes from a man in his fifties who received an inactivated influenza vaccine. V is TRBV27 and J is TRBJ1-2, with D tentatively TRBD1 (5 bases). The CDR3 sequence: CASKNAGTAGYGYTF. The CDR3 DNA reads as TGTGCCAGCAAGAATGCCGGGACTGCGGGGTATGGCTACACCTTC.